The 28 T cell receptor beta chains below come from one sample, sequenced in a study of cytomegalovirus exposure and HLA in healthy donors. TCRdb's copy holds only in-frame clones and misses some; the assay was immunoSEQ multiplex PCR. The table has 150,000 to 200,000 clones, roughly 84% seen once. Sequenced sample: PBMCs. These receptors came from a man aged 25-45 years in good health and CMV-seropositive.

CDR3 sequence: CASNQGSGGYTF. The CDR3 DNA follows: TGTGCCAGTAATCAGGGGTCGGGTGGCTACACCTTC. The chain carries TRBV19 and TRBJ1-2, with a tentative D call TRBD1 (6 bases). CDR1 and CDR2 (germline): LNHDA, SQIVND (reference sequence). Trimming shortened V by 7 bases and J by 7 bases, and 13 bases separated the two germline ends. The CDR3 covers 12 residues.

The chain recombines TRBV5-4 with TRBJ1-1, with TRBD1 as a possible D gene (5 bases). V shed 1 base and J shed 4 bases, with 20 bases lying between them. The CDR3 runs to 17 residues. Germline CDR1 is SGHNT and CDR2 is YYREEE (reference sequence). CDR3 DNA: TGTGCCAGCAGCTTGCCCCTCGGGGCAGGAGGGGCCACTGAAGCTTTCTTT. Translation gives CASSLPLGAGGATEAFF.

This chain joins TRBV27 and TRBJ2-7; 9 bases are shared with TRBD1. Trimming cost V 4 bases and J 0 bases; bases outside gene matches: 7. Per germline, CDR1 MNHEY and CDR2 SMNVEV (reference sequence). The CDR3 spans 16 residues. CDR3 coding DNA: TGTGCCAGCAGTTCCGGGACAGGGCACAGCTCCTACGAGCAGTACTTC. It yields the protein CASSSGTGHSSYEQYF.

The V gene is TRBV7-9, the J gene TRBJ1-2, with 7 bases fitting TRBD1. V gave up 1 base and J gave up 3 bases; unmatched junction bases: 2. The CDR3 has 14 amino acids. The germline gives CDR1 SEHNR, CDR2 FQNEAQ (reference sequence). The CDR3 region is CASSLETGHYGYTF. CDR3 nucleotide sequence: TGTGCCAGCAGCTTAGAGACAGGGCACTATGGCTACACCTTC. The full variable domain, completed using reference TRBV7-9 and TRBJ1-2, is DTGVSQNPRHKITKRGQNVTFRCDPISEHNRLYWYRQTLGQGPEFLTYFQNEAQLEKSRLLSDRFSAERPKGSFSTLEIQRTEQGDSAMYLCASSLETGHYGYTFGSGTRLTVV.

In its sample, this clone was seen once. The chain is built from TRBV11-2 and TRBJ1-4; possible D gene TRBD1, 5 bases. This CDR3 is built from 15 residues. The V end was cut by 4 bases, the J end by 7 bases, with 16 bases between. Germline V lookup: CDR1 SGHAT, CDR2 FQNNGV. This chain's CDR3 is CASSSRGRGGEKLFF. The CDR3 DNA is TGTGCCAGCAGCTCTAGGGGTCGGGGGGGTGAAAAACTGTTTTTT.

J is TRBJ2-2 and V is TRBV7-3; 8 nucleotides align to TRBD2. Trimming removed 0 bases from V and 7 bases from J; junction bases left unmatched: 4. CDR1 is SGHTA and CDR2 is FQGTGA in the germline V gene. The CDR3 runs to 15 residues. The CDR3 loop reads CASSLTTSGVGELFF. CDR3 nucleotides: TGTGCCAGCAGCTTAACAACTAGCGGTGTCGGGGAGCTGTTTTTT.

In this sample, this clone turned up a few times. This chain links TRBV27 with TRBJ2-7; 10 bases agree with TRBD1. CDR3 length: 14 residues. CDR1 MNHEY and CDR2 SMNVEV come from the germline V gene (reference sequence). V lost 2 bases, J lost 7 bases, and 5 bases stayed unmatched. As DNA, the CDR3 is TGTGCCAGCAGTTTAGGGACAGGGGTAAGGGAGCAGTACTTC. This encodes CASSLGTGVREQYF.

V gene TRBV5-6 combines with J gene TRBJ1-1; D is possibly TRBD1 (5 bases). This CDR3 has 19 residues. V was cut by 1 base and J by 0 bases, with 22 bases left in between. Germline CDR1 reads SGHDT; CDR2 reads YYEEEE. CDR3 coding DNA: TGTGCCAGCAGCTTGCCAGGGATTCGAAGTTGGGATTTGAACACTGAAGCTTTCTTT. It yields the protein CASSLPGIRSWDLNTEAFF.

V is TRBV28 and J is TRBJ1-2; the D gene is possibly TRBD1 (5 bases). V lost 3 bases, J lost 7 bases, and 9 bases lay in between. Looked up from germline, CDR1 is MDHEN and CDR2 is SYDVKM. The CDR3 extends over 12 amino acids. The CDR3 reads CASSLTVGGYTF. The DNA for the CDR3 is TGTGCCAGCAGTTTGACAGTGGGTGGCTACACCTTC.

This clone was seen more than once but under ten times. J is TRBJ2-7 and V is TRBV6-5, with D perhaps TRBD2 (6 bases). Germline assignment: CDR1 MNHEY and CDR2 SVGAGI. This CDR3 comprises 13 residues. V was pared by 8 bases and J by 4 bases, with 15 bases between. CDR3 amino acids: CASGTHSLYEQYF. CDR3 DNA sequence: TGTGCCAGCGGGACTCATTCTCTATACGAGCAGTACTTC.

The V call is TRBV7-3, the J call TRBJ2-2, with TRBD1 matching 9 bases. V was pared by 0 bases and J by 5 bases, with 1 base of the junction left unmatched. This CDR3 spans 15 amino acids. Germline assignment: CDR1 SGHTA and CDR2 FQGTGA. The CDR3, as DNA: TGTGCCAGCAGCTTAACGACAGGGGGAACCGGGGAGCTGTTTTTT. Protein: CASSLTTGGTGELFF.

This clone was seen once. The chain couples TRBV28 to TRBJ1-2; D is unresolved. V shed 5 bases and J shed 11 bases, with 15 bases lying between them. This CDR3 has 12 residues. In germline, CDR1 is MDHEN, CDR2 SYDVKM. CDR3 nucleotide sequence: TGTGCCAGCAGTCCGAGGAGCCACGATTACACCTTC. It encodes CASSPRSHDYTF.

This clone appeared a few times. The chain uses TRBV7-6 and TRBJ1-2; perhaps TRBD1 as D (6 bases). This CDR3 comprises 15 residues. Trimming took off 5 bases at V and 7 bases at J, with 20 bases between the two ends. Germline CDR1 reads SGHVS; CDR2 reads FNYEAQ. The CDR3 DNA is TGTGCCAGCAGCGGTGGACAGTGGGATATGGGTGGCTACACCTTC. Translating gives CASSGGQWDMGGYTF. Full variable domain (remainder filled in from reference TRBV7-6 and TRBJ1-2): GAGVSQSPRYKVTKRGQDVALRCDPISGHVSLYWYRQALGQGPEFLTYFNYEAQQDKSGLPNDRFSAERPEGSISTLTIQRTEQRDSAMYRCASSGGQWDMGGYTFGSGTRLTVV.

The chain links TRBV28 to TRBJ2-1; TRBD2 might be the D (6 bases). This CDR3 has 15 amino acids. V lost 6 bases and J 6 bases, leaving 18 bases between the germline ends. CDR1 MDHEN and CDR2 SYDVKM come from the germline V gene. Written as DNA, the CDR3 is TGTGCCAGCAGCTCGCGGGCGGGGTCGGTCAATGAGCAGTTCTTC. Translating it yields CASSSRAGSVNEQFF.

V and J are TRBV28 and TRBJ2-1, with 7 bases fitting TRBD2. Germline V gene data show CDR1 as MDHEN and CDR2 as SYDVKM. The CDR3 extends over 15 amino acids. V was clipped by 3 bases and J by 8 bases; unmatched bases: 10. This CDR3 is CASSFLSGVRDEQFF. CDR3 in DNA: TGTGCCAGCAGTTTCCTCAGCGGGGTTAGGGATGAGCAGTTCTTC.

This clone has just one count. The CDR3: CASTSLTSGGSNEQFF. The CDR3 DNA sequence: TGTGCCAGCACCTCTCTAACTAGCGGGGGGAGCAATGAGCAGTTCTTC. The chain combines TRBV27 with TRBJ2-1, with 12 bases that match TRBD2. The CDR3 spans 16 residues. Losses at the gene ends were 7 bases for V and 6 bases for J; bases not matched to a gene: 10. In germline, CDR1 is MNHEY, CDR2 SMNVEV (reference sequence).

The CDR3 DNA is TGTGCCAGCAGCTTAGGCGGGGGGAACAATGAGCAGTTCTTC. It specifies CASSLGGGNNEQFF. The chain recombines TRBV7-3 with TRBJ2-1; 8 nucleotides agree with TRBD2. V dropped 2 bases and J dropped 5; count of bases not matched to a gene: 2. The CDR3 is 14 amino acids. Germline values: CDR1 SGHTA, CDR2 FQGTGA.

This clone occurred a few times. The V call is TRBV19, the J call TRBJ2-3, with 7 bases lining up with TRBD1. The V gene end was trimmed by 7 bases and the J gene end by 6 bases; junction bases not matched to a gene: 4. Per the germline V gene, CDR1 is LNHDA and CDR2 is SQIVND (reference sequence). The CDR3 is 12 amino acids. CDR3 amino acids: CASNQGQDTQYF. As DNA, the CDR3 is TGTGCCAGTAATCAGGGACAGGATACGCAGTATTTT.

This clone was recorded once. The CDR3 loop reads CASSDTFGTAPYNEQFF. For the CDR3, the DNA is TGTGCCAGCAGTGATACCTTCGGGACAGCACCCTACAATGAGCAGTTCTTC. The chain employs TRBV2 and TRBJ2-1; TRBD1 matches at 7 bases. The trim removed 3 bases at V and 2 bases at J, leaving 10 bases unmatched. The CDR3 consists of 17 residues. The germline CDR1 and CDR2 sequences are SNHLY and FYNNEI.

The J gene is TRBJ2-4, the V gene TRBV6-5; 7 nucleotides line up with TRBD1. The CDR3 sequence is 16 residues long. Germline loops: CDR1 MNHEY, CDR2 SVGAGI. V dropped 4 bases and J dropped 0; count of bases not matched to a gene: 6. In DNA, the CDR3 is TGTGCCAGCAGTTCCCTGGGACAGCTAGCCAAAAACATTCAGTACTTC. This gives the protein CASSSLGQLAKNIQYF.

V and J are TRBV7-2 and TRBJ1-2, with 9 bases aligning to TRBD1. The CDR3 has 14 residues. The germline V gene has CDR1 SGHTA and CDR2 FQGNSA. The V and J ends lost 4 bases and 6 bases, in that order; junction bases with no gene match: 6. DNA for the CDR3: TGTGCCAGCAGCTCTGCCCGGGACAGGGATGGCTACACCTTC. Amino acids: CASSSARDRDGYTF.

V usage is TRBV4-2 and J usage is TRBJ1-2; TRBD1 agrees at 7 bases. The CDR3 has 16 residues. V shed 0 bases and J 0 bases; nucleotides not matched to a gene: 4. Germline values: CDR1 LGHNA, CDR2 YNFKEQ. CDR3 protein: CASSQDLGTANYGYTF. As DNA, the CDR3 is TGTGCCAGCAGCCAAGACCTCGGGACAGCTAACTATGGCTACACCTTC.

V usage is TRBV7-3 and J usage is TRBJ2-5, with TRBD2 identical over 7 bases. The CDR3 sequence is 13 residues long. CDR1 SGHTA and CDR2 FQGTGA come from the germline V gene. V was pared by 0 bases and J by 7 bases, with 2 bases of the junction left unmatched. CDR3 coding DNA: TGTGCCAGCAGCTTAACGGGCGGGAGGACCCAGTACTTC. This gives the protein CASSLTGGRTQYF.

The CDR3: CASSLDPGQSVQPQHF. DNA of the CDR3: TGTGCCAGCAGCTTAGATCCGGGACAGTCTGTTCAGCCCCAGCATTTT. V is TRBV11-2 and J is TRBJ1-5, with 7 bases lining up with TRBD1. The CDR3 is 16 amino acids. V shed 0 bases and J 6 bases; nucleotides not matched to a gene: 8. In germline, CDR1 is SGHAT, CDR2 FQNNGV.

The rearrangement uses TRBV6-5 and TRBJ2-7, with D possibly being TRBD1 (5 bases). V lost 3 bases to trimming and J lost 1 base, with 13 bases between them. This CDR3 has 15 amino acids. CDR1 MNHEY and CDR2 SVGAGI come from the germline V gene. The CDR3 DNA sequence: TGTGCCAGCAGTTATAATAGAGACAGTTCCTACGAGCAGTACTTC. Amino acid sequence: CASSYNRDSSYEQYF.

This chain joins TRBV25-1 and TRBJ2-7, with D possibly TRBD2 on 5 matching bases. There are 13 residues in the CDR3. Germline loops: CDR1 MGHDK, CDR2 SYGVNS. The V end lost 8 bases, the J end lost 2 bases, and 13 bases lay between the germline ends. CDR3 protein: CASSSKGAYEQYF. Written as DNA, the CDR3 is TGTGCCAGCTCTAGCAAGGGCGCCTACGAGCAGTACTTC.

This clone was recorded many times. This rearrangement joins TRBV4-3 to TRBJ2-1, with 8 bases that match TRBD2. Germline trimming cut 3 bases from V and 2 bases from J; bases unmatched to any gene: 6. Germline lookup yields CDR1 LGHNA and CDR2 YSLEER. There are 16 residues in the CDR3. The CDR3 region is CASSHGGAGAYNEQFF. The CDR3 nucleotides read TGCGCCAGCAGCCACGGGGGGGCAGGGGCCTACAATGAGCAGTTCTTC.

This clone is a singleton in its sample. This rearrangement joins TRBV9 to TRBJ1-2; D gene uncertain. Germline lookup yields CDR1 SGDLS and CDR2 YYNGEE. The CDR3 consists of 15 residues. V was trimmed by 10 bases and J by 2 bases, leaving 21 bases between them. The CDR3 DNA follows: TGTGCCCCACTTCCACGAGGCAGGAGGAACTATGGCTACACCTTC. Its translation is CAPLPRGRRNYGYTF.